This T cell receptor beta chain appears in the sequencing data of a study of cytotoxic CD8 clonotypes in ibrutinib-treated CLL. As for the study in general: Mean yields were about 280,000 productive templates and tens of thousands of productive rearrangements per sample. Study-wide findings and caveats: Having risen at ibrutinib response, clonality had fallen back toward baseline by progression. Sampling times, which were not matched between the groups, differed between sustained-remission patients and progressing patients.

Sequencing was performed with immunoSEQ multiplex PCR; in TCRdb, only in-frame clones are kept and a portion is missing. The sample records approximately 150,000 clones, 70% to 90% being singletons. A single count supports this clone. Antigen unknown. V lost 2 bases to trimming and J lost 0 bases, with 7 bases between them. The CDR3 contains 13 residues. Germline V gene lookup returns CDR1 GTSNPN and CDR2 SVGIG (reference sequence). The chain uses TRBV30 and TRBJ2-5; a possible D gene is TRBD2 (5 bases). This clonotype was sampled from a human donor with chronic lymphocytic leukemia. The sequencing used PBMCs, collected at disease progression, from a patient treated with ibrutinib. The CDR3 nucleotides are TGTGCCTGGAGTTCGGGGAACCAAGAGACCCAGTACTTC. This encodes CAWSSGNQETQYF.